This T cell receptor (beta chain) was identified during a study of OX40 agonist ivuxolimab in advanced cancers. Turning to the study itself: Past anti-PD-1, anti-PD-L1 or anti-CTLA-4 therapy was accepted, and approximately 40% had received some.

The trim removed 1 base at V and 2 bases at J, leaving 5 bases unmatched. Germline CDR1 MGHRA, CDR2 YSYEKL. The CDR3 spans 17 residues. A note on this clone: Its antigen is unidentified.

Profiled with immunoSEQ multiplex PCR; TCRdb holds only in-frame clones, not every one. In the table there are some 74,000 clones, about 82% of which are singletons. Study-level findings and limits: Circulating CD4+ and CD8+ T cells showed clonal expansion by week 6 at 0.1 to 3.0 mg/kg. Among patients with partial responses at 0.1-3.0 mg/kg, clonal expansion was among the lowest.

The TCR sequence derives from an adult with an advanced solid tumor such as melanoma, head and neck, liver or kidney cancer. Sequencing used CD4+ or CD8+ T cells sorted from blood, obtained in a trial of the OX40 agonist ivuxolimab. This rearrangement joins TRBV4-1 to TRBJ2-1, with TRBD1 identical over 10 bases. This CDR3 reads CASSQVTGQGPYNEQFF. The CDR3 DNA reads as TGCGCCAGCAGCCAAGTGACGGGACAGGGGCCCTACAATGAGCAGTTCTTC.